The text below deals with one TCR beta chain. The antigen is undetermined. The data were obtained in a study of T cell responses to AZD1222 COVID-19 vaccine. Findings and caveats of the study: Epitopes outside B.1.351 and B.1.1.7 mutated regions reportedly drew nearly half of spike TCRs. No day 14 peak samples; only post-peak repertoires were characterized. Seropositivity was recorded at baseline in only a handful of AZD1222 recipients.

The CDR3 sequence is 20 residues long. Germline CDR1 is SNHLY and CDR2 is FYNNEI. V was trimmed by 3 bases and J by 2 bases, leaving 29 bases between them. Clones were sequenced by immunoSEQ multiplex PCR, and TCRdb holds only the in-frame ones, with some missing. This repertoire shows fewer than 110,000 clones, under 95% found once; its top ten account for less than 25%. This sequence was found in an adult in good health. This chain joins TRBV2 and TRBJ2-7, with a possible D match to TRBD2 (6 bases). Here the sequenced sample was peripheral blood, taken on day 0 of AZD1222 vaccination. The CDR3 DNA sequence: TGTGCCAGCAGTGAGACGAAGAACCCGCCTCGGGCGGGGTACACCTACGAGCAGTACTTC. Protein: CASSETKNPPRAGYTYEQYF.